Listed below are T cell receptor beta chains from one sample, sequenced in a study of blood T cells in healthy people across ages. Each CDR3 protein is one row after TCRdb ran MiXCR on the 5' RACE reads. This sample carries 1.5 million or so distinct CDR3 sequences, around 42% of them seen once, and the ten largest clones take under 8%. Sequenced input: blood. Receptors were obtained from a woman younger than 30 in good health. The conserved cysteine and the conserved F or W are not part of the CDR3 here.

TRBJ2-1	TRBV20-1	SAPTGILYNEQF
TRBJ1-2	TRBV5-1	AGSPGSGNEYGYT
TRBJ1-2	TRBV4-1	ASSQSGTSFYGYT
TRBJ2-5	TRBV18	ASSPAVSGTETQY
TRBJ1-1	TRBV7-9	ASSPGQGRVWTEAF
TRBJ2-7	TRBV7-8	ASSPTSVAYEQY
TRBJ2-5	TRBV10-2	ASSGWASGKQETQY
TRBJ2-3	TRBV6-2/TRBV6-3	ASSYRRGGLSYTQY
TRBJ1-1	TRBV29-1	SVLSYRGPIVMNTEAF
TRBJ2-7	TRBV6-1	ASSEAIRGGFGYEQY
TRBJ2-2	TRBV6-1	ASSAVVGELF
TRBJ1-1	TRBV7-9	ASSLEGGGDTEAF
TRBJ1-2	TRBV5-6	ASSLSWRTENYGYT
TRBJ2-4	TRBV20-1	SALAGAGWAKNIQY
TRBJ2-1	TRBV4-1	ASSQDAGGTYNEQF
TRBJ2-1	TRBV6-5	ASSPFGGAGEGEQF
TRBJ2-1	TRBV7-9	ASSLTSSGGNEQF
TRBJ2-2	TRBV12-5	ASGLRSGSGGVGELF
TRBJ2-1	TRBV10-3	AISGTSGGWDEQF
TRBJ2-7	TRBV6-5	ASSYTTPGRGSDEQY
TRBJ2-5	TRBV20-1	SARVGLAIETQY
TRBJ2-1	TRBV27	ASSQRQGSHNEQF
TRBJ2-2	TRBV7-9	ASSWAGGVNTGELF
TRBJ1-2	TRBV2	ASRPQGTSNYGYT
TRBJ2-2	TRBV6-5	ASSYQGLANTNTGELF
TRBJ1-5	TRBV5-6	ASSLRQTNQPQH
TRBJ1-2	TRBV6-1	ASSRSPDYGYT
TRBJ1-5	TRBV10-3	AITGGGNQPQH
TRBJ2-1	TRBV6-5	ASSDSLDNEQF
TRBJ1-1	TRBV6-6	ASSSPGASGTEAF
TRBJ2-5	TRBV6-1	ASSDFYQETQY